The 10 T cell receptor beta chains reported below all come from one sample, sequenced in a study of blood T cell repertoires in COVID-19. Clones were sequenced by immunoSEQ multiplex PCR, and TCRdb holds only the in-frame ones, with some missing. The sample has 150,000 to 200,000 clones, more than 85% seen once. Sequences were obtained from peripheral blood. All receptors derive from a man aged 35 to 55 with active or convalescent COVID-19.

This clone came up a few times. In DNA form, the CDR3 reads TGCAGTGCTAGTCCCAGGACAGCGGTGGGTTATGAAAAACTGTTTTTT. This gives the protein CSASPRTAVGYEKLFF. The gene calls are TRBV20-1 and TRBJ1-4; possibly TRBD1 for D (6 bases). The CDR3 extends over 16 amino acids. The germline V gene has CDR1 DFQATT and CDR2 SNEGSKA (reference sequence). The V end lost 3 bases, the J end lost 6 bases, and 20 bases lay between the germline ends.

This chain links TRBV28 with TRBJ1-5, with unresolved D. This CDR3 is 11 amino acids long. Germline values: CDR1 MDHEN, CDR2 SYDVKM. Trimming cost V 3 bases and J 9 bases, with 6 bases left between them. CDR3 sequence (DNA): TGTGCCAGCAGTTTTAGTAGGCCCCAGCATTTT. Encoded protein: CASSFSRPQHF. Looking up the rest from reference TRBV28 and TRBJ1-5 gives the full variable domain: DVKVTQSSRYLVKRTGEKVFLECVQDMDHENMFWYRQDPGLGLRLIYFSYDVKMKEKGDIPEGYSVSREKKERFSLILESASTNQTSMYLCASSFSRPQHFGDGTRLSIL.

The V and J genes are TRBV24-1 and TRBJ2-2; 9 bases are shared with TRBD2. Germline V gene lookup returns CDR1 KGHDR and CDR2 SFDVKD. The CDR3 covers 13 residues. V was pared by 8 bases and J by 6 bases, with 3 bases of the junction left unmatched. The CDR3 spells CATTGGGAGELFF. CDR3 DNA: TGTGCCACCACAGGCGGGGGGGCCGGGGAGCTGTTTTTT.

The chain links TRBV27 to TRBJ2-1, with 9 bases identical to TRBD2. CDR1 is MNHEY, CDR2 SMNVEV, per germline (reference sequence). With V trimmed by 7 bases and J by 2 bases, 3 bases remained unmatched. This CDR3 comprises 14 residues. For the CDR3, the DNA is TGTGCCAGCACTGTAGCGGGGGCCTACAATGAGCAGTTCTTC. This translates into CASTVAGAYNEQFF.

V is TRBV6-2 or TRBV6-3 and J is TRBJ2-1, with unresolved D. With 2 bases removed from V and 0 bases from J, the gap between germline ends came to 17 bases. The CDR3 is 18 residues long. Germline V gene sequence: CDR1 MNHEY, CDR2 SVGEGT. This chain's CDR3 is CASSYPLSVSSSYNEQFF. CDR3 nucleotide sequence: TGTGCCAGCAGTTACCCCTTATCCGTCTCGAGCTCCTACAATGAGCAGTTCTTC.

This clone was found once. The chain is built from TRBV19 and TRBJ2-2; D perhaps matches TRBD1 (6 bases). This CDR3 comprises 13 residues. V was cut by 5 bases and J by 5 bases, with 9 bases left in between. The germline CDR1 and CDR2 sequences are LNHDA and SQIVND (reference sequence). The CDR3 spells CASSHTGTGELFF. CDR3 bases: TGTGCCAGTAGTCACACAGGGACCGGGGAGCTGTTTTTT.

The genes are TRBV5-1 and TRBJ1-2; D is undetermined. This CDR3 spans 16 amino acids. The V end was cut by 0 bases, the J end by 4 bases, with 16 bases between. CDR1 and CDR2 (germline): SGHRS, YFSETQ. Here the CDR3 DNA reads TGCGCCAGCAGCTTGGCCGGCGGGGTAAAGGTCTATGGCTACACCTTC. As protein: CASSLAGGVKVYGYTF.

The chain uses TRBV4-2 and TRBJ2-5; D may be TRBD2 (7 bases). Germline CDR1 is LGHNA and CDR2 is YNFKEQ. The CDR3 has 17 amino acids. Trimming pared 1 base from V and 2 bases from J, leaving 17 bases between. CDR3 in DNA: TGTGCCAGCAGCCAAGTCTGGGGGGGCGGAAGACAAGAGACCCAGTACTTC. It translates to CASSQVWGGGRQETQYF.

This clone was seen only once. The chain recombines TRBV27 with TRBJ2-7; 8 bases match TRBD2. Germline CDR1 reads MNHEY; CDR2 reads SMNVEV (reference sequence). The CDR3 consists of 14 residues. V lost 0 bases, J lost 4 bases, and 2 bases stayed unmatched. CDR3 protein: CASSLSSGGYEQYF. Written as DNA, the CDR3 is TGTGCCAGCAGTTTATCCAGCGGGGGATACGAGCAGTACTTC.

J is TRBJ2-3 and V is TRBV21-1; TRBD2 is the table's D call and was not checked against the DNA. TRBV21-1 is an annotated pseudogene. The CDR3 runs to 10 residues. The CDR3: CRGITDTQYF. The CDR3 region has the DNA TGCCGAGGGATAACAGATACGCAGTATTTT.